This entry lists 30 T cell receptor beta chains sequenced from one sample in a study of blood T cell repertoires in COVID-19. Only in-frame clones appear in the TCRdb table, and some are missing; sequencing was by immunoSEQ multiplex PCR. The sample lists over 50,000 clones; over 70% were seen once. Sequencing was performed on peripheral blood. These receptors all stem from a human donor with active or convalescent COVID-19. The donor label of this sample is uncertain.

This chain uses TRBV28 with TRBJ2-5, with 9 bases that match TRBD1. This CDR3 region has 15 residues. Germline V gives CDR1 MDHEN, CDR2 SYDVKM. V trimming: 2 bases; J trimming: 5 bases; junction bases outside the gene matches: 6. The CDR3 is CASSLRQGGWETQYF. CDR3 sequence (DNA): TGTGCCAGCAGTTTAAGACAGGGGGGGTGGGAGACCCAGTACTTC.

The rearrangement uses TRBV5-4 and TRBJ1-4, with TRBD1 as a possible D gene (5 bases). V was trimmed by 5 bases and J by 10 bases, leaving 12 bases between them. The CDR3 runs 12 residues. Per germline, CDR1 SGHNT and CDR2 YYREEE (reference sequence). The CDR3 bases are TGTGCCAGCAGTCCAGGGCGGGGAAAACTGTTTTTT. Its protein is CASSPGRGKLFF.

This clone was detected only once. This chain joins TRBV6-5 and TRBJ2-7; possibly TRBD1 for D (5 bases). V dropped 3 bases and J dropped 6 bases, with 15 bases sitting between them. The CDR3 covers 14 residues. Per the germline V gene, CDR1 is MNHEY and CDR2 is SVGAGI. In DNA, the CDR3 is TGTGCCAGCAGTTATGGGCAGGGATTGGGCGAGCAGTACTTC. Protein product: CASSYGQGLGEQYF.

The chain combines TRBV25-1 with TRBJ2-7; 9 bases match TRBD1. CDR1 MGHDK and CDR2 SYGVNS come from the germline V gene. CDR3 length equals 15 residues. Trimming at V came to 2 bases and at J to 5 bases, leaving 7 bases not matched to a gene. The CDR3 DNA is TGTGCCAGCAGTGAACCGGGGGACAGGGTTCACGAGCAGTACTTC. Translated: CASSEPGDRVHEQYF.

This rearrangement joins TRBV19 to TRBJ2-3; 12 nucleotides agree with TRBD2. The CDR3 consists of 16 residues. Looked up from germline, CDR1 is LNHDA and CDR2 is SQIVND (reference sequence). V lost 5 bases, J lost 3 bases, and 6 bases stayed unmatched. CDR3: CASSGRLAGDTDTQYF. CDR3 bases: TGTGCCAGTAGTGGGAGACTAGCGGGAGATACAGATACGCAGTATTTT.

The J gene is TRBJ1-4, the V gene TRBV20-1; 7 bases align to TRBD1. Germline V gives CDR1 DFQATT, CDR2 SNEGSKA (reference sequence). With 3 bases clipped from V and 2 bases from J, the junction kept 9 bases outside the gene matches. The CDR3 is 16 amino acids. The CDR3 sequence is CSASERQGGTNEKLFF. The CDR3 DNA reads TGCAGTGCTAGTGAAAGACAGGGAGGCACTAATGAAAAACTGTTTTTT.

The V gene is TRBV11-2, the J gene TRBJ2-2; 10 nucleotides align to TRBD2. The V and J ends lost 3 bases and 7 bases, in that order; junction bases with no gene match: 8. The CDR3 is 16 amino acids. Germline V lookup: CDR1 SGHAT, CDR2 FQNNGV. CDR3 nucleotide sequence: TGTGCCAGCAGCTTCCCTAGCGGGAGTAAGGGCGGGGAGCTGTTTTTT. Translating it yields CASSFPSGSKGGELFF. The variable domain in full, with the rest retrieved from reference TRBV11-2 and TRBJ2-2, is EAGVAQSPRYKIIEKRQSVAFWCNPISGHATLYWYQQILGQGPKLLIQFQNNGVVDDSQLPKDRFSAERLKGVDSTLKIQPAKLEDSAVYLCASSFPSGSKGGELFFGEGSRLTVL.

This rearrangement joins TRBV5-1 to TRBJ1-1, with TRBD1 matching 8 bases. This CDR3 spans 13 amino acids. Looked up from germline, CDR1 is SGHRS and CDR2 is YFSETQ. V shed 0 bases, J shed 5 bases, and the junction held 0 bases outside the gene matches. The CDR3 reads CASSLGDRTEAFF. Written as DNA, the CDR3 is TGCGCCAGCAGCTTGGGGGACAGGACTGAAGCTTTCTTT. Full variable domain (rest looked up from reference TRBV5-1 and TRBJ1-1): KAGVTQTPRYLIKTRGQQVTLSCSPISGHRSVSWYQQTPGQGLQFLFEYFSETQRNKGNFPGRFSGRQFSNSRSEMNVSTLELGDSALYLCASSLGDRTEAFFGQGTRLTVV.

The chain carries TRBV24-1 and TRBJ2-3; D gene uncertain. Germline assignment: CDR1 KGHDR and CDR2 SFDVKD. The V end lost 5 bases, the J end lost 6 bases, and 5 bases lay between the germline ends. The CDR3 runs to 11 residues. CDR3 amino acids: CATSGLDTQYF. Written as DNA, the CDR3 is TGTGCCACCAGTGGGCTGGATACGCAGTATTTT.

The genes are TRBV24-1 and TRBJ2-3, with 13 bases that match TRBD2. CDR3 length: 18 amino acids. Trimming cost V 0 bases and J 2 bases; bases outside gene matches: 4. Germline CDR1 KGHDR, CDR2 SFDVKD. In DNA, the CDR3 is TGTGCCACCAGTGATTTGCCGGGACTAGCGGGAATCACAGATACGCAGTATTTT. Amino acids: CATSDLPGLAGITDTQYF.

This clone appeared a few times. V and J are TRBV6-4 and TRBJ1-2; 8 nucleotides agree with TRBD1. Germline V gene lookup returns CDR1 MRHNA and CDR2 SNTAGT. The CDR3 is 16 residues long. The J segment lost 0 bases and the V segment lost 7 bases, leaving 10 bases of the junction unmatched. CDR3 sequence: CASKKDRALANYGYTF. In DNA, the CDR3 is TGTGCCAGCAAAAAGGACAGGGCCCTTGCTAACTATGGCTACACCTTC.

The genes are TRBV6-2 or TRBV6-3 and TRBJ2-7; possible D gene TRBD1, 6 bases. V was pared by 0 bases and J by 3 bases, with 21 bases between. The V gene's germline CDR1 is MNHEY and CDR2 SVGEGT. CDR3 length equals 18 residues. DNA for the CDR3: TGTGCCAGCAGTTACTCCAATGGCCAGGGGTCGGCGCGCTACGAGCAGTACTTC. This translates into CASSYSNGQGSARYEQYF.

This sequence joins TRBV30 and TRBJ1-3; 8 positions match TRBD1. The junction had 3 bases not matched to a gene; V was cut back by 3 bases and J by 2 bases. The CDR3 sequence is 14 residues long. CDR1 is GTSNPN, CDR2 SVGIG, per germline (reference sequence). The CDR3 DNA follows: TGTGCCTGGAGCACAGGGGGTGCTGGAAACACCATATATTTT. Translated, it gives CAWSTGGAGNTIYF.

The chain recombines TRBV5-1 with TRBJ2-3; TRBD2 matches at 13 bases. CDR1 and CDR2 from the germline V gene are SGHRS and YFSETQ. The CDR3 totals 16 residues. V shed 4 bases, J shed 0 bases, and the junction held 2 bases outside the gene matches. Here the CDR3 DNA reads TGCGCCAGCAGCGGGGGACTAGCGGGAAGCACAGATACGCAGTATTTT. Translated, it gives CASSGGLAGSTDTQYF. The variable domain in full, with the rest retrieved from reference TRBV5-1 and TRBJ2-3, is KAGVTQTPRYLIKTRGQQVTLSCSPISGHRSVSWYQQTPGQGLQFLFEYFSETQRNKGNFPGRFSGRQFSNSRSEMNVSTLELGDSALYLCASSGGLAGSTDTQYFGPGTRLTVL.

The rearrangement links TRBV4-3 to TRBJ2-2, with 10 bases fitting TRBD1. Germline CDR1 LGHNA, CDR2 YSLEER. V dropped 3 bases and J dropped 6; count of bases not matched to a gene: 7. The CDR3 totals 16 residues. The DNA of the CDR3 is TGCGCCAGCAGCCATCCCCCGGGACAGGGGCCCGGGGAGCTGTTTTTT. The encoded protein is CASSHPPGQGPGELFF.

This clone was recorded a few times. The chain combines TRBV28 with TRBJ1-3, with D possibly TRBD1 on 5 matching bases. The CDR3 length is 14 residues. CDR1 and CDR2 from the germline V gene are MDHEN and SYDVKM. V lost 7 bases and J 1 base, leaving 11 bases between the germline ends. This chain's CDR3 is CASKRGDSGNTIYF. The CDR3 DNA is TGTGCCAGCAAACGGGGGGATTCTGGAAACACCATATATTTT.

The CDR3 bases are TGTGCCAGTAGTACGGGACAGGATTATGAAAAACTGTTTTTT. Amino acid sequence: CASSTGQDYEKLFF. The chain uses TRBV19 and TRBJ1-4; 8 nucleotides match TRBD1. Trimming removed 4 bases from V and 6 bases from J; junction bases left unmatched: 4. This CDR3 comprises 14 residues. Looked up from germline, CDR1 is LNHDA and CDR2 is SQIVND (reference sequence).

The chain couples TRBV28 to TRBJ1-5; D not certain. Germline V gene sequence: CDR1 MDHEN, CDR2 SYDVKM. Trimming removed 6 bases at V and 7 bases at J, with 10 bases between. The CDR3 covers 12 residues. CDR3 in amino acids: CASRLYRQPQHF. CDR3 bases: TGTGCCAGCAGGCTATATCGGCAGCCCCAGCATTTT.

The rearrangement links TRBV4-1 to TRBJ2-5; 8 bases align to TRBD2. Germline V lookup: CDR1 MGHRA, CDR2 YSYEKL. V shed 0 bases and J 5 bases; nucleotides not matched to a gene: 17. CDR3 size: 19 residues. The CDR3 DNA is TGCGCCAGCAGCCAAGATGAGCAACTGAGCGGGAGTATTTGGGAGACCCAGTACTTC. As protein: CASSQDEQLSGSIWETQYF.

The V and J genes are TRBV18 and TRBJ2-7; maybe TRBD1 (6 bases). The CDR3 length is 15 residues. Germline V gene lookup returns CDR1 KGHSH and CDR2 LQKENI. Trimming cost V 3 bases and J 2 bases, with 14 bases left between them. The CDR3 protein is CASSPFERGTYEQYF. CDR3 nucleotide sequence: TGTGCCAGCTCACCTTTTGAAAGGGGGACCTACGAGCAGTACTTC.

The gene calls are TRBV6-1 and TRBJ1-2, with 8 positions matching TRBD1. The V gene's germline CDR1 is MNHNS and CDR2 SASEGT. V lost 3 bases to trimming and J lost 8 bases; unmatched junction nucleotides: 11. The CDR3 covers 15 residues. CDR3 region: CASSESSGGSGGYTF. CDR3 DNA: TGTGCCAGCAGTGAGTCATCAGGGGGCTCTGGGGGCTACACCTTC.

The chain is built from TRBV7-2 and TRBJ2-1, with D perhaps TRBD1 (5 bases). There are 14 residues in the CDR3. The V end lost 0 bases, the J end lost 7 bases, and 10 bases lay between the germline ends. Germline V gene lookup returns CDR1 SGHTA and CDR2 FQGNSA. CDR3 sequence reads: CASSLAQGRNEQFF. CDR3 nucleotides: TGTGCCAGCAGCTTAGCGCAGGGTAGAAATGAGCAGTTCTTC.

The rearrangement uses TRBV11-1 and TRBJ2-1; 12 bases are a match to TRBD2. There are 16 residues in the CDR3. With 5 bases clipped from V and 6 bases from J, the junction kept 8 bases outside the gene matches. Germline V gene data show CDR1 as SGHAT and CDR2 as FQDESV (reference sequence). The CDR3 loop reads CASSRRTSGMGNEQFF. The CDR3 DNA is TGTGCCAGCAGCCGAAGGACTAGCGGGATGGGCAATGAGCAGTTCTTC. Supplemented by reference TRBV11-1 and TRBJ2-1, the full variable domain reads EAEVAQSPRYKITEKSQAVAFWCDPISGHATLYWYRQILGQGPELLVQFQDESVVDDSQLPKDRFSAERLKGVDSTLKIQPAELGDSAMYLCASSRRTSGMGNEQFFGPGTRLTVL.

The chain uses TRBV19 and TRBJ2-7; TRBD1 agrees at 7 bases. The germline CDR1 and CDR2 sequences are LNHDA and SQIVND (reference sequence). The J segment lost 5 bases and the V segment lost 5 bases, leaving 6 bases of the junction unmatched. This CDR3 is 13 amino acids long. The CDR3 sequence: CASSLRQGHEQYF. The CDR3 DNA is TGTGCCAGTAGTCTCCGACAGGGCCACGAGCAGTACTTC.

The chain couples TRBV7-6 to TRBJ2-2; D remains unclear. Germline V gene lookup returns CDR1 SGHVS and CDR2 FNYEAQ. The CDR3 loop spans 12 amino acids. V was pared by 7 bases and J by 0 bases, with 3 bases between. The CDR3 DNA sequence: TGTGCCAGCAATACGAACACCGGGGAGCTGTTTTTT. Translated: CASNTNTGELFF.

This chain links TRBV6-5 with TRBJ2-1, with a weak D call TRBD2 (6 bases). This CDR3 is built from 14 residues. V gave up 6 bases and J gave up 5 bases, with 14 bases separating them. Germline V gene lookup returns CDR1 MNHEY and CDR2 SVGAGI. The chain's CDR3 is CASRAGRSHNEQFF. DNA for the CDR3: TGTGCCAGCAGGGCGGGGAGATCCCACAATGAGCAGTTCTTC.

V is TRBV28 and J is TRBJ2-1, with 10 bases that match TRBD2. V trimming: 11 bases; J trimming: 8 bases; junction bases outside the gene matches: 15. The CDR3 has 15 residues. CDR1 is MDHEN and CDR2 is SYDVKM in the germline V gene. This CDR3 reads CALRRTSGQRDEQFF. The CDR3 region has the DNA TGTGCCCTAAGGAGGACTAGCGGTCAGCGCGATGAGCAGTTCTTC.

The CDR3 region is CASSTYSTGYGYTF. Written as DNA, the CDR3 is TGTGCCAGCAGCACCTACTCGACAGGATATGGCTACACCTTC. The V call is TRBV9, the J call TRBJ1-2; D perhaps matches TRBD1 (6 bases). The CDR3 contains 14 residues. The germline V gene has CDR1 SGDLS and CDR2 YYNGEE. Deletions cut 4 bases from V and 5 bases from J, with 15 bases between.

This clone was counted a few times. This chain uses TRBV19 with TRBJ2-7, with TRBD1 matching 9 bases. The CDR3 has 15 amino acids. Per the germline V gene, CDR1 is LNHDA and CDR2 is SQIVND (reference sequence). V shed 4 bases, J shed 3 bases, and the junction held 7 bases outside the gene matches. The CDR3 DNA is TGTGCCAGTAGTAACCAGGGGACAGGGTACTACGAGCAGTACTTC. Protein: CASSNQGTGYYEQYF. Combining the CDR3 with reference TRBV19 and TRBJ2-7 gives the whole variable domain DGGITQSPKYLFRKEGQNVTLSCEQNLNHDAMYWYRQDPGQGLRLIYYSQIVNDFQKGDIAEGYSVSREKKESFPLTVTSAQKNPTAFYLCASSNQGTGYYEQYFGPGTRLTVT.

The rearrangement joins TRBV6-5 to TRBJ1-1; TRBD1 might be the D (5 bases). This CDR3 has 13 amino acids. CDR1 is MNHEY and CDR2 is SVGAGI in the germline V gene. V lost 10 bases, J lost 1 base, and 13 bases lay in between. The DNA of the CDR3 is TGTGCCACCGAAGGACAAGGGAACACTGAAGCTTTCTTT. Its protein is CATEGQGNTEAFF.